This is a list of T cell receptor beta chains from one sample in a study of blood T cell repertoires in COVID-19. Data came from immunoSEQ multiplex PCR; TCRdb stores just in-frame clones and leaves some out. Here the sample spans about 46,000 clones, 75% to 90% being singletons. Sequenced material: peripheral blood. The receptors here all came from a human donor in a cohort sampled during active COVID-19. Each CDR3 is given with its conserved first and last residue. D genes are given only for firm matches. Not every row has a clone size; where given, it reads once, few, many or a size class.

j_call: TRBJ2-2
d_call: TRBD2
v_call: TRBV10-3
clone_size: NA
cdr3_aa: CAISGTSGKDTGELFF
cdr3_nt: TGTGCCATCAGTGGGACTAGCGGGAAGGACACCGGGGAGCTGTTTTTT

j_call: TRBJ2-1
d_call: NA
v_call: TRBV14
clone_size: few
cdr3_aa: CASSPSQGFQFF
cdr3_nt: TGTGCCAGCAGCCCTTCCCAGGGTTTTCAGTTCTTC

j_call: TRBJ2-7
d_call: TRBD2
v_call: TRBV16
clone_size: NA
cdr3_aa: CASSQLGPGLAEYEQYF
cdr3_nt: TGTGCCAGCAGCCAATTGGGGCCTGGACTAGCAGAGTACGAGCAGTACTTC

j_call: TRBJ1-6
d_call: NA
v_call: TRBV6-5
clone_size: NA
cdr3_aa: CASNLGVDYNSPLHF
cdr3_nt: TGTGCCAGCAATCTAGGGGTAGACTATAATTCACCCCTCCACTTT

j_call: TRBJ2-3
d_call: TRBD2
v_call: TRBV7-8
clone_size: NA
cdr3_aa: CASSPRSGSADTQYF
cdr3_nt: TGTGCCAGCAGCCCCCGCAGCGGGAGCGCAGATACGCAGTATTTT

j_call: TRBJ2-5
d_call: TRBD1
v_call: TRBV10-1
clone_size: NA
cdr3_aa: CASSVTGGTQYF
cdr3_nt: TGCGCCAGCAGTGTCACAGGGGGGACCCAGTACTTC

j_call: TRBJ2-7
d_call: TRBD1
v_call: TRBV5-1
clone_size: NA
cdr3_aa: CASSSGTGRYEQYF
cdr3_nt: TGCGCCAGCAGCTCCGGGACAGGGAGATACGAGCAGTACTTC

j_call: TRBJ1-5
d_call: TRBD1
v_call: TRBV25-1
clone_size: NA
cdr3_aa: CASSGGGIGNQPQHF
cdr3_nt: TGTGCCAGCAGTGGAGGGGGCATCGGCAATCAGCCCCAGCATTTT

j_call: TRBJ1-5
d_call: NA
v_call: TRBV19
clone_size: NA
cdr3_aa: CASSIAGANQPQHF
cdr3_nt: TGTGCCAGTAGTATCGCGGGGGCAAATCAGCCCCAGCATTTT

j_call: TRBJ2-7
d_call: NA
v_call: TRBV12-3/TRBV12-4
clone_size: NA
cdr3_aa: CASSVAQGREQYF
cdr3_nt: TGTGCCAGCAGTGTCGCACAGGGTCGCGAGCAGTACTTC

j_call: TRBJ2-1
d_call: NA
v_call: TRBV6-5
clone_size: medium-sized
cdr3_aa: CASMAEGASNEQFF
cdr3_nt: TGTGCCAGCATGGCGGAGGGGGCGTCAAATGAGCAGTTCTTC

j_call: TRBJ2-5
d_call: NA
v_call: TRBV5-6
clone_size: NA
cdr3_aa: CASSLRAGIQETQYF
cdr3_nt: TGTGCCAGCAGCCTCAGGGCGGGGATCCAAGAGACCCAGTACTTC

j_call: TRBJ2-7
d_call: NA
v_call: TRBV7-6
clone_size: NA
cdr3_aa: CASSLEEISYEQYF
cdr3_nt: TGTGCCAGCAGCTTAGAAGAGATCTCCTACGAGCAGTACTTC

j_call: TRBJ1-4
d_call: NA
v_call: TRBV19
clone_size: NA
cdr3_aa: CASKPTGTNEKLFF
cdr3_nt: TGTGCCAGTAAACCAACCGGAACTAATGAAAAACTGTTTTTT

j_call: TRBJ2-3
d_call: NA
v_call: TRBV27
clone_size: NA
cdr3_aa: CASSPLGGAPTDTQYF
cdr3_nt: TGTGCCAGCAGTCCCCTGGGGGGGGCCCCAACAGATACGCAGTATTTT

j_call: TRBJ2-5
d_call: TRBD2
v_call: TRBV5-1
clone_size: NA
cdr3_aa: CASSSLAGAIQETQYF
cdr3_nt: TGCGCCAGCTCATCACTAGCGGGGGCGATCCAAGAGACCCAGTACTTC

j_call: TRBJ1-6
d_call: TRBD1
v_call: TRBV6-5
clone_size: NA
cdr3_aa: CASMVGTGVSPLHF
cdr3_nt: TGTGCCAGCATGGTGGGGACAGGGGTTTCACCCCTCCACTTT

j_call: TRBJ1-4
d_call: NA
v_call: TRBV5-1
clone_size: NA
cdr3_aa: CASSLSGPTNEKLFF
cdr3_nt: TGCGCCAGCAGCTTGTCGGGTCCAACTAATGAAAAACTGTTTTTT

j_call: TRBJ2-7
d_call: TRBD1
v_call: TRBV5-1
clone_size: once
cdr3_aa: CASSLGQGDSAYEQYF
cdr3_nt: TGCGCCAGCAGCCTAGGACAGGGGGATAGTGCCTACGAGCAGTACTTC

j_call: TRBJ2-7
d_call: TRBD2
v_call: TRBV30
clone_size: NA
cdr3_aa: CAWRGGLAGYYEQYF
cdr3_nt: TGTGCCTGGAGGGGGGGACTAGCGGGATACTACGAGCAGTACTTC

j_call: TRBJ1-6
d_call: NA
v_call: TRBV27
clone_size: NA
cdr3_aa: CASSLSTGSSYNSPLHF
cdr3_nt: TGTGCCAGCAGTTTATCGACGGGTTCCTCCTATAATTCACCCCTCCACTTT

j_call: TRBJ1-5
d_call: TRBD1
v_call: TRBV4-1
clone_size: once
cdr3_aa: CASSQRQGILSQPQHF
cdr3_nt: TGCGCCAGCAGCCAACGACAGGGAATTTTATCCCAGCCCCAGCATTTT

j_call: TRBJ2-2
d_call: TRBD2
v_call: TRBV10-3
clone_size: few
cdr3_aa: CAISELAGGNTGELFF
cdr3_nt: TGTGCCATCAGTGAGCTAGCGGGGGGGAACACCGGGGAGCTGTTTTTT

j_call: TRBJ1-5
d_call: TRBD1
v_call: TRBV27
clone_size: NA
cdr3_aa: CASRGTGGITQPQHF
cdr3_nt: TGTGCCAGCAGAGGGACAGGGGGGATTACTCAGCCCCAGCATTTT